The 12 T cell receptor beta chains below were found in one sample sequenced in a study of tumor-infiltrating lymphocytes in primary liver carcinoma. Unsorted bulk tissue, roughly 20-32 mg of it, served as the source for co-extraction of RNA and DNA. Synthesis of TCR beta cDNA was carried out from 500 ng total RNA with a constant-region primer. Nested multiplex PCR, run for three rounds with slightly modified ARM-PCR, yielded TCR beta libraries. Both of the initial two PCR rounds ran for approximately 11 cycles and employed TRBV1-TRBV30 forward primers alongside a C-beta reverse primer. One entry per CDR3 protein, called by TCRdb with MiXCR from the multiplex PCR reads. The sample holds 100,000 to 150,000 distinct CDR3 sequences, about 68% seen once. Sequencing was carried out using liver tumor tissue from sampling region 1. Regarding subset: tumor region T1, superior pole. These receptors were obtained from a woman aged 55-69 years with primary liver carcinoma and hepatitis B virus infection.

As concerns this clonotype: The CDR3 carries no conserved terminal phenylalanine or tryptophan, so it likely arises from a read error. The V call is TRBV6-5, the J call TRBJ2-6; D might be TRBD1 (6 bases). The length of the CDR3 is 15 residues. CDR1 and CDR2 (germline): MNHEY, SVGAGI. The V gene lost 4 bases and the J gene lost 3 bases, with 10 bases spanning the gap. CDR3 nucleotides: TGTGCCAGCAGTTCTCGGACAGTTGGGGCCAACGTCCTGACTCTC. Residues: CASSSRTVGANVLTL.

The rearrangement joins TRBV15 to TRBJ2-5; D remains ambiguous. This CDR3 spans 14 amino acids. Trimming left V 4 bases short and J 6 bases short, with 15 bases between. Germline V gene data show CDR1 as LNHNV and CDR2 as YYDKDF (reference sequence). This chain's CDR3 is CATSNVIAVQTQYF. As DNA, the CDR3 is TGTGCCACCAGCAACGTTATAGCTGTCCAGACCCAGTACTTC.

A remark on this clonotype: A read error is possible here, since a much larger clone lies one base away. The V call is TRBV12-3 or TRBV12-4, the J call TRBJ1-4, with TRBD1 matching 10 bases. V lost 5 bases to trimming and J lost 7 bases; unmatched junction nucleotides: 4. The CDR3 contains 14 residues. The CDR3 DNA sequence: TGTGCCAGCAGTAGACAGGGGGCAATTGAAAAACTGTTTTTT. It yields the protein CASSRQGAIEKLFF.

V usage is TRBV11-3 and J usage is TRBJ2-1; 10 bases are a match to TRBD2. V lost 5 bases and J lost 4; bases outside the gene matches: 5. The germline V gene has CDR1 SGHNT and CDR2 YENEEA. The CDR3 runs to 15 residues. The CDR3 loop reads CASSRTSGAYNEQFF. In DNA form, the CDR3 reads TGTGCCAGCAGCCGGACTAGCGGAGCTTACAATGAGCAGTTCTTC.

As for this clonotype: A read error may account for a junction end that differs from germline. In DNA form, the CDR3 reads TGTACCAGCAGGGAAACCATGTCAGGGGAGACCCAATACTTC. Protein: CTSRETMSGETQYF. The rearrangement uses TRBV11-2 and TRBJ2-5; possible D gene TRBD1, 6 bases. Germline lookup yields CDR1 SGHAT and CDR2 FQNNGV. The CDR3 is made up of 14 amino acids.

This clonotype was counted ten times or more. J is TRBJ2-7 and V is TRBV5-1; 10 bases align to TRBD2. Per the germline V gene, CDR1 is SGHRS and CDR2 is YFSETQ. Germline trimming cut 2 bases from V and 3 bases from J; bases unmatched to any gene: 2. The CDR3 covers 14 residues. The DNA for the CDR3 is TGCGCCAGCAGCTTACTAGCGGGGAGCTACGAGCAGTACTTC. This gives the protein CASSLLAGSYEQYF.

The chain combines TRBV20-1 with TRBJ2-7; TRBD2 matches at 7 bases. Unmatched junction bases numbered 12, after V lost 5 bases and J lost 5 bases. CDR3 length equals 14 residues. Germline CDR1 DFQATT, CDR2 SNEGSKA (reference sequence). The CDR3 sequence: CSALGVAGSHEQYF. DNA for the CDR3: TGCAGTGCTTTGGGGGTAGCGGGTTCCCACGAGCAGTACTTC.

Points on this clonotype: Being one base from a much bigger clone, this may be a read error. This chain connects TRBV11-2 to TRBJ2-7, with 7 positions matching TRBD1. Looked up from germline, CDR1 is SGHAT and CDR2 is FQNNGV. J gave up 0 bases and V 11 bases, and 19 bases lay outside the gene matches. The CDR3 spans 17 residues. The DNA of the CDR3 is TGTGCCGGCACTCCAACCTATACAGGGGCTAGCTCCTACGAGCAGTACTTC. Amino acids: CAGTPTYTGASSYEQYF.

Concerning this clonotype: A much larger clone differs by one base, so this may be a read error. The chain recombines TRBV29-1 with TRBJ2-7; D not resolved. The CDR3 spans 13 residues. The germline CDR1 and CDR2 sequences are SQVTM and ANQGSEA. CDR3 nucleotide sequence: TGCAACGGATCACAAGGCAATATTTACGAGCAGTACTTC. Protein: CNGSQGNIYEQYF.

This clonotype was seen once. A read error may be the cause here, since a much bigger clone is one base away. Without the conserved terminal phenylalanine or tryptophan, this CDR3 likely stems from a read error. The rearrangement joins TRBV7-9 to TRBJ2-1; possibly TRBD1 for D (6 bases). Trimming removed 2 bases from V and 4 bases from J, with 12 bases in between. The germline V gene has CDR1 SEHNR and CDR2 FQNEAQ (reference sequence). The CDR3 sequence is 15 residues long. Here the CDR3 DNA reads TGTGCCAGCAGCTTACAGGGGACACAGTACAATGAGCAGTTCCTC. Translating it yields CASSLQGTQYNEQFL.

The rearrangement uses TRBV11-2 and TRBJ2-1, with D tentatively TRBD2 (6 bases). V shed 3 bases and J shed 1 base, with 13 bases lying between them. Germline V gene sequence: CDR1 SGHAT, CDR2 FQNNGV. The CDR3 covers 16 residues. DNA of the CDR3: TGTGCCAGCAGCTTCTTCCCGGGAGAGTCCTACAATGAGCAGTTCTTC. It encodes CASSFFPGESYNEQFF. The full variable domain, its missing parts supplied by reference TRBV11-2 and TRBJ2-1, is EAGVAQSPRYKIIEKRQSVAFWCNPISGHATLYWYQQILGQGPKLLIQFQNNGVVDDSQLPKDRFSAERLKGVDSTLKIQPAKLEDSAVYLCASSFFPGESYNEQFFGPGTRLTVL.

This clonotype was counted many times. The genes are TRBV7-9 and TRBJ2-7; D remains unclear. Trimming removed 0 bases from V and 6 bases from J, with 15 bases in between. The V gene's germline CDR1 is SEHNR and CDR2 FQNEAQ (reference sequence). The CDR3 length is 15 residues. Here the CDR3 DNA reads TGTGCCAGCAGCTTAGCGTTGGAAGCCGCCGGCGAGCAGTACTTC. This codes for CASSLALEAAGEQYF.